This TCR beta chain was observed in a study of blood T cell repertoires in COVID-19. Study in general: Donors in the United States, Italy and Spain gave samples during acute or convalescent COVID-19.

Cohort allocation depended upon clinical history that participants reported. Profiling relied on immunoSEQ multiplex PCR, and the TCRdb table lists in-frame clones only, not all of them. The sample lists fewer than 500,000 clones; 80% to 90% were seen once. The germline gives CDR1 MDHEN, CDR2 SYDVKM. CDR3 length: 15 amino acids. J gave up 3 bases and V 2 bases, and 4 bases lay outside the gene matches. The chain combines TRBV28 with TRBJ2-3; the match to TRBD1 covers 8 bases. Sequenced input: PBMCs or T cells enriched from blood (not recorded which). The TCR originated in a man younger than 45 who had recovered from COVID-19. The CDR3, as DNA: TGTGCCAGCAGTTTACGGCAGGGGGCAACAGATACGCAGTATTTT. The encoded protein is CASSLRQGATDTQYF.